The clone carrying this T cell receptor beta chain was detected a few times. This entry comes from a study of blood T cells in healthy people across ages. The use of a sample-barcoded 5' primer and a J-beta primer mix characterized a second PCR of roughly 6 to 11 cycles. Every cDNA molecule carried a tag from a template-switch adaptor bearing 12 random nucleotides. TCRdb recomputed calls from the 5' RACE reads with MiXCR, one row per CDR3 protein. The data hold some 760,000 distinct CDR3 sequences, with 20% to 25% observed a single time. Germline V lookup: CDR1 DFQATT, CDR2 SNEGSKA (reference sequence). CDR3 length: 13 residues. The same sample was also used in a study of T cells of mothers and their children.

The receptor comes from a boy younger than 18 in good health. V and J are TRBV20-1 and TRBJ2-1; 7 bases align to TRBD2. The sequenced sample consisted of blood. The CDR3 protein is CSAPGDYLNEQFF. The CDR3 DNA reads TGCAGCGCCCCCGGGGACTACCTGAATGAGCAGTTCTTC.